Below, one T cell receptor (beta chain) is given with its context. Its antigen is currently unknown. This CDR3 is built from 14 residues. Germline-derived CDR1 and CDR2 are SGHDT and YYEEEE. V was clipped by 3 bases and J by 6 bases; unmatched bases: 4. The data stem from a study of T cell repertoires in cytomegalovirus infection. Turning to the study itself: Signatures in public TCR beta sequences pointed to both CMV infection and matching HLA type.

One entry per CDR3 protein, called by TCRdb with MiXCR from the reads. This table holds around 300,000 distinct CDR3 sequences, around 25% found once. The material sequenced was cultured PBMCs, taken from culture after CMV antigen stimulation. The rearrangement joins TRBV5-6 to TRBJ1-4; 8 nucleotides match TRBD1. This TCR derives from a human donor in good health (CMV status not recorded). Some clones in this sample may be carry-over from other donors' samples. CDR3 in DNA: TGTGCCAGCAGCTGGGGACAGGCCCATGAAAAACTGTTTTTT. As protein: CASSWGQAHEKLFF.